Given below is one T cell receptor beta chain in context. There is no known antigen for this receptor. No much larger clonotype is one base removed from it; base qualities were not supplied. Taken from the germline V gene, the CDR1 and CDR2 loops are SQVTM and ANQGSEA. Taken from cysteine to phenylalanine, the CDR3 has 13 residues. The only DNA kept is the CDR3, 39 bases in frame from the first base. V lost 3 bases and J lost 9 bases; the stretch between them is 18 bases long. This entry belongs to a study of blood T cell repertoires in COVID-19 (dated by TCRdb to the early 2020s). At the level of the whole study: Samples covering the acute and convalescent phases of COVID-19 were provided by collaborators in the United States, Italy and Spain. The repertoires were released in a freely available public database intended as a resource for research on the immune response to SARS-CoV-2. Samples were obtained from the ongoing ImmuneRACE study (first 160 participants) and from over 1,000 subjects provided by 6 global collaborators. Nearly every sample came with metadata listing a de-identified subject ID, COVID-19 status, age in years and sex. The dataset comprised deeply sampled blood TCRbeta repertoires from subjects exposed to, actively infected with, or recovered from COVID-19. The prospective study material was composed of cDNA or gDNA derived from T cells, B-cell-depleted T cells, or PBMCs. Where available, HLA class I and class II types were taken from metadata supplied by the sample provider and were not determined by assay-based typing.

The immunoSEQ Assay, a bias-controlled multiplex PCR, was used to amplify TCRbeta CDR3 regions from genomic DNA. For the original study's pipeline: Within the assay, amplification of reference gene primers was used to estimate how many nucleated cells each sample contained. Sequence reads were collapsed and filtered to measure the absolute abundance of every unique TCRbeta CDR3 rearrangement. For each sample, productive Simpson clonality was calculated as the square root of Simpson's diversity index across productive rearrangements. The clones in this table, taken by TCRdb from immuneACCESS, are in-frame only. Not every clone is retained; where verified, under half of the shortfall comes from an unresolved V gene, and the cause of the rest is unknown. That table supplies the V and J calls and clone size; D and trimming were determined from the DNA. The sample table holds roughly 130,000 clones, of which about 85% were seen once. The ten largest account for 8.5% to 10% of the sample.

Collaborating institutions collected whole blood in K2EDTA tubes following their own protocols. For TCRbeta analysis, collaborator samples were shipped as frozen whole blood, as isolated PBMCs, or as DNA extracted from either sample type. Study-wide conclusions, independent of this receptor: How much clinical and demographic metadata was included differed by source and by participant, and the metadata was provided uncurated.

The sequence was collected from a man aged 40-49 years with active or convalescent COVID-19. The receptor chain draws on TRBV29-1 and TRBJ2-7, and the D gene may be TRBD2, 6 bases matching. What was sequenced was peripheral blood. The nucleotide sequence is given as TGCAGCGTTGATCAGGAGGGTGGCAAAGGGCAGTACTTC. Its protein is CSVDQEGGKGQYF.